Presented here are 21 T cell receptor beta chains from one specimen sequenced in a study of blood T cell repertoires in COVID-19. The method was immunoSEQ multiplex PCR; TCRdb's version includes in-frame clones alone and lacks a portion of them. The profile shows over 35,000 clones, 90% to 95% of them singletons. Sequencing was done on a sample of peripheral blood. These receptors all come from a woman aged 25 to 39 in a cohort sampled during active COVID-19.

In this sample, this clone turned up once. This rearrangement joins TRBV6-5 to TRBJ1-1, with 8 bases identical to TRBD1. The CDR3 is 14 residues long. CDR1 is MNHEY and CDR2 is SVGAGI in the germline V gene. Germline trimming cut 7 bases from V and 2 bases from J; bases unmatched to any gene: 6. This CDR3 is CASIKGQGNTEAFF. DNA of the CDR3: TGTGCCAGCATTAAAGGACAGGGAAACACTGAAGCTTTCTTT.

In nucleotides, the CDR3 is TGCGCCAGCAGCTTAACCGGGACACTATCCTACGAGCAGTACTTC. This encodes CASSLTGTLSYEQYF. This rearrangement joins TRBV5-1 to TRBJ2-7, with D possibly matching TRBD1 (6 bases). Trimming pared 2 bases from V and 1 base from J, leaving 13 bases between. The CDR3 has 15 amino acids. CDR1 is SGHRS, CDR2 YFSETQ, per germline.

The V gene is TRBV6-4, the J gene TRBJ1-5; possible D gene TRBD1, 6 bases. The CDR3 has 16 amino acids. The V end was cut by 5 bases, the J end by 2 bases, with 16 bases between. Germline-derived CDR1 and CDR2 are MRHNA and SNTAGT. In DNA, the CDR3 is TGTGCCAGCAGTTTCCTGGTCAGGGGAGGCAATCAGCCCCAGCATTTT. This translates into CASSFLVRGGNQPQHF.

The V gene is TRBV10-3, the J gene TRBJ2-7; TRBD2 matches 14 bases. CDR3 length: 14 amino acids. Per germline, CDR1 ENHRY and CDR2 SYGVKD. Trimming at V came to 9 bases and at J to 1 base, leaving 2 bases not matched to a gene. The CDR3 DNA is TGTGCCATGACTAGCGGGAGGGGATCCTACGAGCAGTACTTC. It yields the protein CAMTSGRGSYEQYF.

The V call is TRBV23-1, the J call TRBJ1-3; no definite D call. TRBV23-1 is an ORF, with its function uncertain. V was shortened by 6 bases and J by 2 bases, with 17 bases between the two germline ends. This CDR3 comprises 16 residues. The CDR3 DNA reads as TGCGCCAGCAGCTCCGAGGGTGTAGACGCTGGAAACACCATATATTTT. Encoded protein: CASSSEGVDAGNTIYF.

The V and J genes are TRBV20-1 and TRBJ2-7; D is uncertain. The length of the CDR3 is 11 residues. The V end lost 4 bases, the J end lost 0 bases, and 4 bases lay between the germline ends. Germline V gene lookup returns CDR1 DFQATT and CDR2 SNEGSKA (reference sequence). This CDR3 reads CSAILSYEQYF. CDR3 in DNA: TGCAGTGCTATCCTCTCCTACGAGCAGTACTTC.

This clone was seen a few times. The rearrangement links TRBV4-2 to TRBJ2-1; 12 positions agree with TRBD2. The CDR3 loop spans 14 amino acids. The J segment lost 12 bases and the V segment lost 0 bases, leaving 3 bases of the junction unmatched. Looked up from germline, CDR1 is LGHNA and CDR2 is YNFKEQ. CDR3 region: CASSQEPSGRGQFF. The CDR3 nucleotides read TGTGCCAGCAGCCAAGAGCCTAGCGGGAGGGGGCAGTTCTTC.

The DNA for the CDR3 is TGTGCCTGGAGTGTACCGGGACAGGGGGTGAGTCAGCCCCAGCATTTT. This gives the protein CAWSVPGQGVSQPQHF. The genes are TRBV30 and TRBJ1-5, with TRBD1 matching over 11 bases. Trimming removed 0 bases from V and 6 bases from J; junction bases left unmatched: 7. Germline values: CDR1 GTSNPN, CDR2 SVGIG (reference sequence). The CDR3 is 16 residues long.

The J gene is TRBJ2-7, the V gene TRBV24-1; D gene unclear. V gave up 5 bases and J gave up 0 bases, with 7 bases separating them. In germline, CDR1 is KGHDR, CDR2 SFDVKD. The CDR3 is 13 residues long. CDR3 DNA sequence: TGTGCCACCAGTGCAGGTGGCTCCTACGAGCAGTACTTC. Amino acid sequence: CATSAGGSYEQYF.

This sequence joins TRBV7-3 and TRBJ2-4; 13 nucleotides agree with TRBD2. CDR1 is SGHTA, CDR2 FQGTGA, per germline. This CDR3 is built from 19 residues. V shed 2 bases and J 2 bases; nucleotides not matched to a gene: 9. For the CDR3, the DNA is TGTGCCAGCAGCTTATTCGGACTAGCGGGAGTCCGAACCAAAAACATTCAGTACTTC. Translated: CASSLFGLAGVRTKNIQYF.

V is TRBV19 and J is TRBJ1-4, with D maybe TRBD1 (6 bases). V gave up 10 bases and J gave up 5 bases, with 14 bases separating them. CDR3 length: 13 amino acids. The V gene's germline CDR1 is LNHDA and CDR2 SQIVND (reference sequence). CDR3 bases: TGTGCCACCGAGGGGGAATTCAATGAAAAACTGTTTTTT. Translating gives CATEGEFNEKLFF.

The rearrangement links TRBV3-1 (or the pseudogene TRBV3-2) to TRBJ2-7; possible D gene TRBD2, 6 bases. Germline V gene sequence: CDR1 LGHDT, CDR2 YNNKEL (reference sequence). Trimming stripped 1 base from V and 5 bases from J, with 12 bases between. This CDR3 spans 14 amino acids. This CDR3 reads CASSQGPGEDEQYF. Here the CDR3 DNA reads TGTGCCAGCAGCCAAGGGCCCGGGGAGGACGAGCAGTACTTC.

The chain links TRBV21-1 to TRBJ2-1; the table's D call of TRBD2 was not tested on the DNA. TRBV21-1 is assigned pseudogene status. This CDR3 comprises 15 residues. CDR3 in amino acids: CASSKGASGYNEQFF. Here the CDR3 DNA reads TGTGCCAGCAGCAAAGGGGCTAGCGGGTACAATGAGCAGTTCTTC.

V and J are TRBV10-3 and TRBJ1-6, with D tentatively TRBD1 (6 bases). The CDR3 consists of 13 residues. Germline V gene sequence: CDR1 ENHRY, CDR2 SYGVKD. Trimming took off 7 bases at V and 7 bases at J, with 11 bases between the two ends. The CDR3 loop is CAIMRTVNSPLHF. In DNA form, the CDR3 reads TGTGCCATCATGCGGACAGTAAATTCACCCCTCCACTTT.

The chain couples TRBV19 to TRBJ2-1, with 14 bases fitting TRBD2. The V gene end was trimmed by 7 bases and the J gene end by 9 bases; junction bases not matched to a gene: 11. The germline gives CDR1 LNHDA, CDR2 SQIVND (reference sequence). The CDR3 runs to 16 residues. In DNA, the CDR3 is TGTGCCAGTACCCCTGGACTAGCGGGAGGATCGGCTGAGCAGTTCTTC. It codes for CASTPGLAGGSAEQFF.

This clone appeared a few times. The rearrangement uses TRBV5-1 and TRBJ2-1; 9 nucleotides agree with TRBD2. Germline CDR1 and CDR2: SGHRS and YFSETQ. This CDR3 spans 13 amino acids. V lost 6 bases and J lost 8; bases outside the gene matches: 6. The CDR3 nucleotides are TGCGCCAGCACTAGCGGGAATCTCTATGAGCAGTTCTTC. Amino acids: CASTSGNLYEQFF.

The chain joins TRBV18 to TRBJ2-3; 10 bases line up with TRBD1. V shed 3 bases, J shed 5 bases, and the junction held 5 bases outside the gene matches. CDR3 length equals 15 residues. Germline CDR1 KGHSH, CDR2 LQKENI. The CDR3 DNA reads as TGTGCCAGCTCACCGGACAGGGGGAGTGGAGATACGCAGTATTTT. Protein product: CASSPDRGSGDTQYF.

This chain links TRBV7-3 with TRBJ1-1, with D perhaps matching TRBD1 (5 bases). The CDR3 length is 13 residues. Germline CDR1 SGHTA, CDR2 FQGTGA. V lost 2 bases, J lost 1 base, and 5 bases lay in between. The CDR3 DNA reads TGTGCCAGCAGCTTAGGGGCGAACACTGAAGCTTTCTTT. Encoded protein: CASSLGANTEAFF.

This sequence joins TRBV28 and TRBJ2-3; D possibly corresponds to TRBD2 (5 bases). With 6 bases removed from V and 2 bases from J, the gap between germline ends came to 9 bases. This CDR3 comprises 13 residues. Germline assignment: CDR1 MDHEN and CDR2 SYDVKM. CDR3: CASRFRDTDTQYF. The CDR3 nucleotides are TGTGCCAGCAGATTTCGGGACACAGATACGCAGTATTTT.

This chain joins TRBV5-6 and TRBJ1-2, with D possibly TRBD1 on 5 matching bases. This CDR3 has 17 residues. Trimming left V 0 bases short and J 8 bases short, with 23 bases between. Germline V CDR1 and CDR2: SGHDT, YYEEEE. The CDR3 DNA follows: TGTGCCAGCAGCTTGGGCTGGGAGGGGCCCAGAACTAGAGGCTACACCTTC. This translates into CASSLGWEGPRTRGYTF.

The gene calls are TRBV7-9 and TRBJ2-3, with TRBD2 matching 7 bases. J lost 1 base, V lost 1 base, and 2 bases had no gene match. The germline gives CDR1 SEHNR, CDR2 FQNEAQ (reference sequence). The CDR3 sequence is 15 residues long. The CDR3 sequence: CASSLVLAGTDTQYF. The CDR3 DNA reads TGTGCCAGCAGCTTAGTTCTAGCGGGCACAGATACGCAGTATTTT.